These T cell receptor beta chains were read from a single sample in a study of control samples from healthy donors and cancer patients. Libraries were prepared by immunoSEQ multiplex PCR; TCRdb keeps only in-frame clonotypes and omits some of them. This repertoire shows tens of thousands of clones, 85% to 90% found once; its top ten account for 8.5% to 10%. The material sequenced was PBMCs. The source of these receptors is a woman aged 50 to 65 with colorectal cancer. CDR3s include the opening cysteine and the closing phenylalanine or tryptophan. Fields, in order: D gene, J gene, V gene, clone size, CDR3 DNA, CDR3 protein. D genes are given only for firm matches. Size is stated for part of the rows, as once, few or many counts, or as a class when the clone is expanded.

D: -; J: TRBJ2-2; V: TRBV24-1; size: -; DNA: TGTGCCACCAGTGATTTCGGGACAACAAACACCGGGGAGCTGTTTTTT; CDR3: CATSDFGTTNTGELFF
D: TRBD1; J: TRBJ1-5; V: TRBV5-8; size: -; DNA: TGTGCCAGCAGCTGGGAACTTGGGACAGGGAATCAGCCCCAGCATTTT; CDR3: CASSWELGTGNQPQHF
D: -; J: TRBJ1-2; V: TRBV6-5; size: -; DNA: TGTGCCAGCAGCGACGACAGGTCCTATGGCTACACCTTC; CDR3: CASSDDRSYGYTF
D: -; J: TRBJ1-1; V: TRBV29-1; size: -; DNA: TGCAGCGTTGAAGGGCAGGTCAGGGAGGCTGAAGCTTTCTTT; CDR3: CSVEGQVREAEAFF
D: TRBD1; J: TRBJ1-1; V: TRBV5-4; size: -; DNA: TGTGCCAGCAGCTTGGCACAGGGGGTTGGCACTGAAGCTTTCTTT; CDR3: CASSLAQGVGTEAFF
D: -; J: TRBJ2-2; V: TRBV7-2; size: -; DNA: TGTGCCAGCAGCTTATACGGGGGAATGGGCACCGGGGAGCTGTTTTTT; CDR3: CASSLYGGMGTGELFF
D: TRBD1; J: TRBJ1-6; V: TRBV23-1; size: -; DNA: TGCGCCAGCAGTCAATGGGACAGGGGCCCTTATAATTCACCCCTCCACTTT; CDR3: CASSQWDRGPYNSPLHF
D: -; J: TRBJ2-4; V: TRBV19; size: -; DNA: TGTGTCAGTATCCCCCGGGACACACAAAACATTCAGTACTTC; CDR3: CVSIPRDTQNIQYF
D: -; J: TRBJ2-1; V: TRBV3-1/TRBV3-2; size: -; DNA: TGTGCCAGCAGCCAAGAGGTCCAGATCTACAATGAGCAGTTCTTC; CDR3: CASSQEVQIYNEQFF
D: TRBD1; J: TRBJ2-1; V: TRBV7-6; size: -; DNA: TGTGCCAGCAGCCTGTGGACAGGGAAATCCAATGAGCAGTTCTTC; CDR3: CASSLWTGKSNEQFF
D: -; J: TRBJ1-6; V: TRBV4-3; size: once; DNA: TGCGCCAGCAGCCAAGGCGACCGGAGGTCCTATAATTCACCCCTCCACTTT; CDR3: CASSQGDRRSYNSPLHF
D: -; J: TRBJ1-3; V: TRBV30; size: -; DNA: TGTGCCTGGAGTGTACGGGGGGTACCTAGCTCTGGAAACACCATATATTTT; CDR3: CAWSVRGVPSSGNTIYF
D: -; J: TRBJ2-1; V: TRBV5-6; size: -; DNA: TGTGCCAGCAGCTTGGACGCGAGCTCCTACAATGAGCAGTTCTTC; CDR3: CASSLDASSYNEQFF
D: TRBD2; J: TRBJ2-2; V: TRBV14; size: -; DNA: TGTGCCAGCAGCCCCCTGGGTAGCGGGGTCACCGGGGAGCTGTTTTTT; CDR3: CASSPLGSGVTGELFF
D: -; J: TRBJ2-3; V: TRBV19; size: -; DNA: TGTGCCAGTAGTATCCGACCCTCCAGCACAGATACGCAGTATTTT; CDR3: CASSIRPSSTDTQYF
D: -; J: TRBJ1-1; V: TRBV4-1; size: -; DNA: TGCGCCAGCAGCCAAGTCAGTTCCACTGAAGCTTTCTTT; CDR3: CASSQVSSTEAFF
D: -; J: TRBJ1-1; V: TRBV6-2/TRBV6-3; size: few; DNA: TGTGCCAGCAGTTACTCGATTGGAACTGAAGCTTTCTTT; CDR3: CASSYSIGTEAFF
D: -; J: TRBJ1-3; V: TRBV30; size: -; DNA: TGTGCCTGGAGTGTAAGGGGGGCGTTCGGGGCAGGAAACACCATATATTTT; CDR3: CAWSVRGAFGAGNTIYF
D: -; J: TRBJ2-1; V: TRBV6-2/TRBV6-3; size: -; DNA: TGTGCCAGCAGTTATCAGTATGAGCAGTTCTTC; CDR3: CASSYQYEQFF
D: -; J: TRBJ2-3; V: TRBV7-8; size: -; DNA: TGTGCCAGCAGCTTTGGAACCCCAGATACGCAGTATTTT; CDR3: CASSFGTPDTQYF
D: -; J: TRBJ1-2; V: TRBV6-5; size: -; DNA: TGTGCCAGCAGTTACGGCAGGAACTATGGCTACACCTTC; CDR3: CASSYGRNYGYTF
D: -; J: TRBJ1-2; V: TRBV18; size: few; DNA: TGTGCCAGCTCACCCGCCGACCCGGCCGGCTACACCTTC; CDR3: CASSPADPAGYTF
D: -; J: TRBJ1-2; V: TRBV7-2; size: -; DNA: TGTGCCAGCAGCTTAGTGTCGGGTTATGGCTACACCTTC; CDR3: CASSLVSGYGYTF
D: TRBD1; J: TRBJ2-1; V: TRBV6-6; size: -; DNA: TGTGCCAGCAGTGGCGACCGGGACAGGGGAACTAGTGAGCAGTTCTTC; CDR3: CASSGDRDRGTSEQFF
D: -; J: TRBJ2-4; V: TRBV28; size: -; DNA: TGTGCCACCGACGAGGGAAACATTCAGTACTTC; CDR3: CATDEGNIQYF
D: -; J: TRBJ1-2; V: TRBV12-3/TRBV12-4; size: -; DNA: TGTGCCAGCAGTTTAGCCGGGAGTGGCTACACCTTC; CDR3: CASSLAGSGYTF
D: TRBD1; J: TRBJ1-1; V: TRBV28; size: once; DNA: TGTGCCACCCGACAGGGTCGCGCTGAAGCTTTCTTT; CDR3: CATRQGRAEAFF
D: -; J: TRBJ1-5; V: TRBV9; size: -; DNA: TGTGCCAGCAGCCCCTCGGACGGAGTCTCGTGGAAGGCCCAGCATTTT; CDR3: CASSPSDGVSWKAQHF
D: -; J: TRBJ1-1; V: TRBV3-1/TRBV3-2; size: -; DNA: TGTGCCAGCAGCCAAGCCGACAAGAACACTGAAGCTTTCTTT; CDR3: CASSQADKNTEAFF
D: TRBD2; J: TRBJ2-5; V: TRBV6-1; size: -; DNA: TGTGCCAGCAGTGAAGCTCCTAGCGGGGGCCAAGAGACCCAGTACTTC; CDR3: CASSEAPSGGQETQYF
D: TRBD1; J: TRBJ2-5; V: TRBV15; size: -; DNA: TGTGCCACCAGCAGGGACCCCAGGGGGCGAAGAGAGACCCAGTACTTC; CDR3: CATSRDPRGRRETQYF
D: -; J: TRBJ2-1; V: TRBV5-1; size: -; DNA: TGCGCCAGCAGCTGGGGCGACAGTTACAATGAGCAGTTCTTC; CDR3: CASSWGDSYNEQFF
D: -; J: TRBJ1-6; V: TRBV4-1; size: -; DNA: TGCGCCAGCAGCCAAGAGGGACTGCTCTATAATTCACCCCTCCACTTT; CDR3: CASSQEGLLYNSPLHF
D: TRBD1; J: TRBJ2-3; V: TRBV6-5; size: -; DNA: TGTGCCAGCAGTACGCAGGGGGTAGGGTCAGATACGCAGTATTTT; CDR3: CASSTQGVGSDTQYF
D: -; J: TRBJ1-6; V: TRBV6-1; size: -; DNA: TGTGCCAGCAGTCCGACCCTTTCACCCCTCCACTTT; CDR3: CASSPTLSPLHF
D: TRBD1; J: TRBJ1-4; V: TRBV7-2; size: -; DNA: TGTGCCAGCAGCCTTCAGGGGGCTTGGGAAAAACTGTTTTTT; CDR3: CASSLQGAWEKLFF
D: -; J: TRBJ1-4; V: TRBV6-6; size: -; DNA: TGTGCCAGCAGTCCCGGGTGGGGAAAACTGTTTTTT; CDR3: CASSPGWGKLFF
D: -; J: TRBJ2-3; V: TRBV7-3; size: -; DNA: TGTGCCAGCAGCCCCGGGGGTATCACAGATACGCAGTATTTT; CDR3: CASSPGGITDTQYF
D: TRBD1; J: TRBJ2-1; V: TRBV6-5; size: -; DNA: TGTGCCAGCAGTTCACAGACAGGGGGCTCCTACAATGAGCAGTTCTTC; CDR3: CASSSQTGGSYNEQFF
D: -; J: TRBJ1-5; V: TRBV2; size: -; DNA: TGTGCCAGCAGTGGAGAGGCGAATCAGCCCCAGCATTTT; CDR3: CASSGEANQPQHF